The 30 T cell receptor beta chains below come from one sample, sequenced in a study of blood T cell repertoires in COVID-19. Produced via immunoSEQ multiplex PCR; TCRdb's table is partial and in-frame only. The sample contains around 220,000 clones, 90% of which appear only once. The sample taken for sequencing was PBMCs or T cells enriched from blood (not recorded which). The receptors were sampled from a man between 25 and 39 years old who had been exposed to COVID-19.

The rearrangement joins TRBV7-9 to TRBJ1-4; 7 bases agree with TRBD1. The CDR3 length is 15 residues. From germline, CDR1 is SEHNR and CDR2 FQNEAQ (reference sequence). The V segment lost 5 bases and the J segment 0 bases; nucleotides outside the gene matches: 3. The chain's CDR3 is CASSGDSATNEKLFF. The CDR3 region has the DNA TGTGCCAGCAGCGGGGACAGTGCAACTAATGAAAAACTGTTTTTT.

This chain connects TRBV9 to TRBJ2-3; 10 bases map to TRBD2. The trim removed 3 bases at V and 3 bases at J, leaving 16 bases unmatched. The CDR3 runs 19 residues. CDR1 and CDR2 from the germline V gene are SGDLS and YYNGEE. CDR3 DNA sequence: TGTGCCAGCAGCGCCCGCGCCCCGCTCGGGACTAGCGAAACAGATACGCAGTATTTT. Residues: CASSARAPLGTSETDTQYF. Full variable domain (rest looked up from reference TRBV9 and TRBJ2-3): DSGVTQTPKHLITATGQRVTLRCSPRSGDLSVYWYQQSLDQGLQFLIQYYNGEERAKGNILERFSAQQFPDLHSELNLSSLELGDSALYFCASSARAPLGTSETDTQYFGPGTRLTVL.

The V gene is TRBV18, the J gene TRBJ1-5, with D tentatively TRBD1 (6 bases). V was trimmed by 3 bases and J by 2 bases, leaving 11 bases between them. The CDR3 is 15 amino acids. Germline loops: CDR1 KGHSH, CDR2 LQKENI. CDR3 sequence reads: CASSPGGGRNQPQHF. The CDR3 DNA reads TGTGCCAGCTCACCCGGTGGGGGCCGCAATCAGCCCCAGCATTTT.

This chain connects TRBV10-3 to TRBJ1-6; weak D call: TRBD1 (6 bases). The CDR3 has 14 amino acids. Germline CDR1 ENHRY, CDR2 SYGVKD. V dropped 4 bases and J dropped 10 bases, with 14 bases sitting between them. The CDR3 region is CAISVDGGLSPLHF. The DNA of the CDR3 is TGTGCCATCAGTGTGGACGGGGGGCTATCACCCCTCCACTTT.

The chain is built from TRBV7-9 and TRBJ1-2, with 8 bases fitting TRBD1. The germline V gene has CDR1 SEHNR and CDR2 FQNEAQ (reference sequence). The CDR3 is 15 residues long. Trimming removed 4 bases from V and 5 bases from J; junction bases left unmatched: 9. Here the CDR3 DNA reads TGTGCCAGCAGCTCTTCTGGACAGGGACAGTATGGCTACACCTTC. Translation gives CASSSSGQGQYGYTF.

This clone appeared once. The chain has TRBV19 and TRBJ2-3, with 7 bases matching TRBD1. This CDR3 spans 14 amino acids. The germline gives CDR1 LNHDA, CDR2 SQIVND (reference sequence). With 7 bases clipped from V and 4 bases from J, the junction kept 8 bases outside the gene matches. In DNA, the CDR3 is TGTGCCAGTAAAACAGGGGATTTTGCAGATACGCAGTATTTT. This sequence encodes CASKTGDFADTQYF.

The chain recombines TRBV7-8 with TRBJ2-5; 9 nucleotides match TRBD2. The CDR3 spans 15 residues. V lost 5 bases to trimming and J lost 4 bases; unmatched junction nucleotides: 8. Germline V gene sequence: CDR1 SGHVS, CDR2 FQNEAQ. As DNA, the CDR3 is TGTGCCAGCAGCCGCGGGGGGGATTCGAGAGAGACCCAGTACTTC. Translating it yields CASSRGGDSRETQYF.

This clone was counted once. The chain uses TRBV27 and TRBJ1-3, with D maybe TRBD1 (5 bases). Germline assignment: CDR1 MNHEY and CDR2 SMNVEV (reference sequence). CDR3 length: 15 amino acids. V dropped 6 bases and J dropped 0 bases, with 12 bases sitting between them. This CDR3 reads CASRGGSFSGNTIYF. The CDR3, as DNA: TGTGCCAGCAGGGGGGGGTCATTCTCTGGAAACACCATATATTTT.

As regards this clone: In the same sample, other DNA sequences code for this CDR3. In DNA form, the CDR3 reads TGCGCCAGCAGTCCGGGACAGGACTATGGCTACACCTTC. It translates to CASSPGQDYGYTF. The chain carries TRBV5-1 and TRBJ1-2; 8 bases line up with TRBD1. After removal of 5 bases from V and 3 bases from J, the junction contained 3 bases not matched to a gene. Per the germline V gene, CDR1 is SGHRS and CDR2 is YFSETQ. CDR3 length equals 13 residues.

The J gene is TRBJ1-4, the V gene TRBV2; a weak D match, TRBD1 (5 bases). The CDR3 length is 14 residues. Trimming removed 4 bases from V and 7 bases from J, with 13 bases in between. The germline gives CDR1 SNHLY, CDR2 FYNNEI. The CDR3, as DNA: TGTGCCAGCAGTGTGGGGGGGAGGGGTGAAAAACTGTTTTTT. Translating gives CASSVGGRGEKLFF.

This rearrangement joins TRBV5-1 to TRBJ2-3, with a tentative D call TRBD2 (6 bases). Trimming left V 4 bases short and J 2 bases short, with 11 bases between. The length of the CDR3 is 14 residues. Germline CDR1 and CDR2: SGHRS and YFSETQ. In DNA, the CDR3 is TGCGCCAGCAGCAGAGGACTACTCACAGATACGCAGTATTTT. This translates into CASSRGLLTDTQYF.

This chain connects TRBV6-5 to TRBJ1-6, with D possibly matching TRBD1 (5 bases). The CDR3 is made up of 12 amino acids. Germline V gene lookup returns CDR1 MNHEY and CDR2 SVGAGI. The germline V and J ends were trimmed by 8 bases and 7 bases, with 9 bases remaining between them. The CDR3, as DNA: TGTGCCAGCCACGGGGGAAATTCACCCCTCCACTTT. Translation gives CASHGGNSPLHF.

This clone has only one observation. This chain connects TRBV10-3 to TRBJ2-5; D may be TRBD2 (6 bases). This CDR3 has 14 amino acids. Trimming stripped 5 bases from V and 3 bases from J, with 13 bases between. Germline V gives CDR1 ENHRY, CDR2 SYGVKD. Here the CDR3 reads CAISTPEGEETQYF. The CDR3 DNA reads as TGTGCCATCAGTACCCCGGAGGGTGAAGAGACCCAGTACTTC.

The J gene is TRBJ1-1, the V gene TRBV24-1; D is undetermined. The CDR3 extends over 13 amino acids. From germline, CDR1 is KGHDR and CDR2 SFDVKD. Trimming removed 9 bases at V and 9 bases at J, with 19 bases between. The CDR3 region has the DNA TGTGCCACCGATGAGGCCCTTCCCCCTAAAGCTTTCTTT. Translating it yields CATDEALPPKAFF.

The chain recombines TRBV5-1 with TRBJ2-2, with D possibly TRBD2 on 5 matching bases. The CDR3 has 16 residues. With 2 bases removed from V and 0 bases from J, the gap between germline ends came to 11 bases. The germline V gene encodes CDR1 SGHRS and CDR2 YFSETQ. As DNA, the CDR3 is TGCGCCAGCAGCTTTATGATACTAGCGAACACCGGGGAGCTGTTTTTT. Translating gives CASSFMILANTGELFF.

J is TRBJ2-5 and V is TRBV27; 9 positions agree with TRBD2. V was pared by 6 bases and J by 6 bases, with 5 bases of the junction left unmatched. In germline, CDR1 is MNHEY, CDR2 SMNVEV (reference sequence). The CDR3 runs to 13 residues. CDR3 coding DNA: TGTGCCAGCAGAAGGACTAGCGAGCAGACCCAGTACTTC. Its translation: CASRRTSEQTQYF.

The V call is TRBV3-1 (or the pseudogene TRBV3-2), the J call TRBJ1-5; tentative D call: TRBD1 (5 bases). This CDR3 is 14 amino acids long. V lost 1 base and J 4 bases, leaving 8 bases between the germline ends. CDR1 is LGHDT and CDR2 is YNNKEL in the germline V gene (reference sequence). The CDR3 sequence: CASSQAGLNQPQHF. Written as DNA, the CDR3 is TGTGCCAGCAGCCAAGCAGGGCTAAATCAGCCCCAGCATTTT.

The chain links TRBV27 to TRBJ1-1, with TRBD1 matching 9 bases. Germline CDR1 is MNHEY and CDR2 is SMNVEV (reference sequence). The V and J ends lost 6 bases and 4 bases, in that order; junction bases with no gene match: 9. The CDR3 covers 15 residues. The CDR3 bases are TGTGCCAGCAGGGCCGGGAGACAGGGGGGCACTGAAGCTTTCTTT. This gives the protein CASRAGRQGGTEAFF.

The rearrangement joins TRBV7-9 to TRBJ1-2; no firm D call. V was shortened by 1 base and J by 6 bases, with 6 bases between the two germline ends. CDR3 length: 12 residues. The germline CDR1 and CDR2 sequences are SEHNR and FQNEAQ (reference sequence). The DNA for the CDR3 is TGTGCCAGCAGCTTAGGTTTAGATGGCTACACCTTC. It translates to CASSLGLDGYTF.

This rearrangement joins TRBV9 to TRBJ2-1; D unresolved. Trimming took off 3 bases at V and 0 bases at J, with 10 bases between the two ends. Looked up from germline, CDR1 is SGDLS and CDR2 is YYNGEE. This CDR3 has 15 amino acids. The CDR3 nucleotides read TGTGCCAGCAGCGACGGCTACAGCTCCTACAATGAGCAGTTCTTC. Translated: CASSDGYSSYNEQFF.

The chain employs TRBV6-5 and TRBJ2-7; unclear D gene. V was shortened by 4 bases and J by 3 bases, with 16 bases between the two germline ends. The germline V gene encodes CDR1 MNHEY and CDR2 SVGAGI. The CDR3 length is 15 residues. Here the CDR3 reads CASSFAESSFYEQYF. The CDR3 nucleotides are TGTGCCAGCAGTTTTGCAGAAAGTAGCTTCTACGAGCAGTACTTC.

The J gene is TRBJ1-1, the V gene TRBV3-1 (or the pseudogene TRBV3-2), with unresolved D. Trimming stripped 3 bases from V and 7 bases from J, with 15 bases between. CDR3 length: 14 residues. Germline V CDR1 and CDR2: LGHDT, YNNKEL (reference sequence). This CDR3 reads CASSHNGRAVEAFF. CDR3 DNA sequence: TGTGCCAGCAGCCATAACGGGAGAGCGGTTGAAGCTTTCTTT.

The chain combines TRBV2 with TRBJ2-7; TRBD2 is a possible D gene (5 bases). The CDR3 consists of 17 residues. Germline V lookup: CDR1 SNHLY, CDR2 FYNNEI. Trimming left V 6 bases short and J 3 bases short, with 24 bases between. CDR3 sequence reads: CASREDQTPLVDYEQYF. The CDR3, as DNA: TGTGCCAGCAGGGAGGACCAAACTCCGCTCGTGGACTACGAGCAGTACTTC.

J is TRBJ1-5 and V is TRBV4-3; D is uncertain. V lost 6 bases to trimming and J lost 2 bases, with 14 bases between them. There are 15 residues in the CDR3. Germline V gives CDR1 LGHNA, CDR2 YSLEER. The CDR3: CASSQQRWGNQPQHF. In nucleotides, the CDR3 is TGCGCCAGCAGTCAACAGCGGTGGGGCAATCAGCCCCAGCATTTT.

The chain employs TRBV9 and TRBJ2-7; 11 bases agree with TRBD1. Looked up from germline, CDR1 is SGDLS and CDR2 is YYNGEE. Trimming took 0 bases from V and 5 from J; bases not matched to a gene: 16. The CDR3 consists of 19 residues. CDR3 residues: CASSVGFGPRTGGLNEQYF. CDR3 DNA sequence: TGTGCCAGCAGCGTAGGATTTGGGCCTCGGACAGGGGGCCTCAACGAGCAGTACTTC.

The chain employs TRBV18 and TRBJ1-2; TRBD1 aligns across 7 bases. The CDR3 covers 12 residues. After removal of 3 bases from V and 6 bases from J, the junction contained 1 base not matched to a gene. Germline V gives CDR1 KGHSH, CDR2 LQKENI. CDR3: CASSPTGDGYTF. The CDR3 nucleotides are TGTGCCAGCTCACCTACAGGGGATGGCTACACCTTC.

The table lists this clone with a count of one. The chain has TRBV30 and TRBJ2-3, with TRBD1 matching 9 bases. Germline trimming cut 0 bases from V and 6 bases from J; bases unmatched to any gene: 4. The CDR3 sequence is 14 residues long. CDR1 GTSNPN and CDR2 SVGIG come from the germline V gene (reference sequence). The DNA for the CDR3 is TGTGCCTGGAGTGTACGAACAGGGGGCGATACGCAGTATTTT. This encodes CAWSVRTGGDTQYF.

V and J are TRBV6-1 and TRBJ2-7; D might be TRBD1 (5 bases). Germline V lookup: CDR1 MNHNS, CDR2 SASEGT. There are 14 residues in the CDR3. V was trimmed by 2 bases and J by 2 bases, leaving 10 bases between them. CDR3 nucleotides: TGTGCCAGCAGTGAACCTGGGGCCACCTACGAGCAGTACTTC. This translates into CASSEPGATYEQYF.

V usage is TRBV6-5 and J usage is TRBJ2-1; D is perhaps TRBD1 (5 bases). V was shortened by 6 bases and J by 1 base, with 13 bases between the two germline ends. The CDR3 sequence is 15 residues long. Germline CDR1 MNHEY, CDR2 SVGAGI. The CDR3 coding sequence is TGTGCCAGCAGCGAGGTTCAGGGATCCTACAATGAGCAGTTCTTC. Residues: CASSEVQGSYNEQFF.

This rearrangement joins TRBV19 to TRBJ1-3, with TRBD1 matching over 7 bases. CDR1 and CDR2 (germline): LNHDA, SQIVND (reference sequence). CDR3 size: 15 residues. With V trimmed by 5 bases and J by 4 bases, 8 bases remained unmatched. CDR3 residues: CASSFDRVAGNTIYF. CDR3 DNA sequence: TGTGCCAGTAGTTTCGACAGGGTCGCCGGAAACACCATATATTTT.